This T cell receptor (beta chain) comes out of a study of cytomegalovirus exposure and HLA in healthy donors. Here immunoSEQ multiplex PCR was the method, and the copy in TCRdb shows in-frame clones only, minus some. Counted here are more than 250,000 clones, roughly nine tenths occurring once; the ten biggest clones make up roughly 1.1%. The donors were part of the validation cohort, which consisted of under 150 subjects and was separate from the first cohort of 666 subjects. Per germline, CDR1 SGHTA and CDR2 FQGTGA. This CDR3 is 18 amino acids long. V gave up 6 bases and J gave up 2 bases; unmatched junction bases: 15.

Sequencing used PBMCs. This sequence joins TRBV7-3 and TRBJ1-5, with 8 bases fitting TRBD1. This TCR came from a woman under 40 in good health and CMV-seropositive. In DNA form, the CDR3 reads TGTGCCAGCAGATACTTAGGGACAGGCAATTCTGGCAATCAGCCCCAGCATTTT. Its translation: CASRYLGTGNSGNQPQHF.